The T cell receptor (beta chain) under discussion was sequenced for a study of Ad26.COV2.S vaccination and SARS-CoV-2 variants (dated by TCRdb to the early 2020s). Study-level background: Donors in the vaccine arm were drawn from COV1001, a phase I-IIa trial of Ad26.COV2.S in healthy adults that was multicentre, randomized, double-blind and placebo-controlled. Ad26.COV2.S was administered intramuscularly at 5 x 10^10 or 1 x 10^11 viral particles, either as a single shot or as two shots given 56 days apart. TCRbeta repertoire sequencing served as the tool for gauging how specific and how broad the SARS-CoV-2-reactive T cell receptors were following Ad26.COV2.S vaccination. A total of roughly 30 samples were included in the TCR-sequenced set, comprising roughly 19 Ad26.COV2.S vaccine recipients, 5 placebo recipients and 8 SARS-CoV-2 convalescent individuals. Trial participants were randomized into five groups of five, in which low-dose or high-dose Ad26.COV2.S was given once or twice, or placebo was given on both occasions. Investigators remained blinded to trial group allocation during experiments and outcome assessment.

Its CDR3 holds 18 amino acids, cysteine through phenylalanine. The CDR3 DNA has 54 bases and is translated from base 1. According to the germline V gene, CDR1 reads SGDLS and CDR2 reads YYNGEE. Relative to germline, V is missing 0 bases and J is missing 0 bases, with 7 bases of the junction outside any gene match. Study-wide conclusions, independent of this receptor: Vaccine and placebo recipients had comparable non-spike TCR breadth, which fits with the vaccine containing only spike. It was noted by the authors that total T cell responses may have been underestimated by the TCR breadth and depth analyses. Comparing responses between vaccine doses or regimens was not something the study was powered to do. After vaccination, spike-specific CD8+ and CD4+ T cell responses were reported to show substantial breadth. Compared with placebo recipients, Ad26.COV2.S recipients showed higher spike-specific TCR breadth (P = 0.0014).

In regard to this clone: Its antigen is still unknown. No qualities accompany the bases; no much larger clone lies one base away.

The immunoSEQ Assay was the method used to sequence TCRbeta CDR3 regions. After extraction, genomic DNA underwent amplification by bias-controlled multiplex PCR, followed by high-throughput sequencing. The paper's processing steps were these. To quantify the absolute abundance of every unique TCRbeta CDR3 region, sequences were collapsed and filtered. T cell fraction was estimated by normalization of TCRbeta template counts to usable DNA, with usable DNA being measured through amplification of reference genes present in all nucleated cells. Repertoire TCRs were annotated as SARS-CoV-2-specific by exact matching of V gene, CDR3 amino acid sequence and J gene to a known reactive TCR set. The reference SARS-CoV-2 TCR set was obtained from MIRA and was filtered for enrichment in COVID-19-positive ImmuneCODE repertoires, whereby public or cross-reactive TCRs were removed. Based on the MIRA antigens, annotated TCRs were further analysed at the level of specific ORF or position within ORF. Breadth was defined as annotated unique rearrangements over total unique productive rearrangements; depth was the summed frequency of those rearrangements. Two-sided Wilcoxon rank-sum tests were applied when comparing TCR breadth between groups. Held by TCRdb, this immuneACCESS table contains in-frame sequences only and omits some clones. Under half of the omission traces to an unresolved V gene where checked; the cause of the rest is unknown. V and J calls and clone size are those listed in that table; D and trimming were worked out from the DNA. The sample records 400,000 to 450,000 clones, 80% to 95% of which are singletons. The ten largest clones take up over 9% of the sample.

The sample's treatment or condition label is to be understood as: some 19 received Ad26.COV2.S at low or high dose, single or two shots; roughly five received placebo; per-sample allocation not given. Repertoires of vaccine and placebo recipients were sequenced from samples collected on day 63 after the first injection. In Cohort 1b, roughly 25 adults aged 18-55 years were enrolled at a single site in Boston, USA, between 29 July and 7 August 2020. As a vaccine, Ad26.COV2.S was a replication-incompetent adenovirus type 26 vector that expressed a prefusion-stabilized SARS-CoV-2 spike protein derived from the original Wuhan strain.

Sequenced material: peripheral blood, taken in a trial of Ad26.COV2.S vaccine versus placebo. The rearrangement combines TRBV9 with TRBJ2-7, with TRBD2 matching 12 junction bases. The TCR was taken from a person aged 18 to 65 who received the Ad26.COV2.S COVID-19 vaccine or a placebo. In nucleotide form, the sequence is TGTGCCAGCAGCGTAGCGACTAGCGGGAGTTCCAGCTCCTACGAGCAGTACTTC. It translates to CASSVATSGSSSSYEQYF.